This T cell receptor beta chain was documented in a study of post-analysis software for immune sequencing data. This clonotype showed up just a few times. Its cognate antigen is unknown. TCR beta cDNA libraries had unique molecular identifiers. The source material, about 0.95 to 11 million T cells, gave rise to 450,000 to 550,000 cDNA molecules. TCRdb called the PCR reads again in MiXCR, with one record for every CDR3 protein. The sample holds about 460,000 distinct CDR3 sequences, nearly 45% seen once. Study-wide points: The authors found that F measure strongly co-clustered same-batch samples. Five or six TRBV segments appeared more often in patients than in controls, and TRBV5-6, TRBV5-1 and TRBV20-1 were among these. Patients with multiple sclerosis recorded significantly lower normalized Chao1 diversity than controls, the study found.

CDR1 is MNHEY and CDR2 is SMNVEV in the germline V gene (reference sequence). There are 14 residues in the CDR3. V lost 2 bases and J lost 10, with 15 bases in between. Sequencing was carried out using blood. The gene calls are TRBV27 and TRBJ2-1, with D possibly TRBD2 on 6 matching bases. This clonotype originated in a girl aged 10 to 17 with multiple sclerosis. The CDR3 DNA reads as TGTGCCAGCAGTTTAGAGGGACTCCATAGCGAGCAGTTCTTC. Translated: CASSLEGLHSEQFF.